Below are 12 T cell receptor beta chains sequenced from a single sample in a study of cytomegalovirus exposure and HLA in healthy donors. This PCR relied on a set of 60 Vbeta primers and 13 Jbeta primers. Assay: immunoSEQ multiplex PCR; the TCRdb copy retains only in-frame clones and omits some. The sample consists of 150,000 to 200,000 clones, roughly 82% of them appearing once. Sequenced input: PBMCs. These receptor sequences come from a woman between 45 and 60 years old in good health and CMV-seropositive.

The V gene is TRBV14, the J gene TRBJ1-4, with TRBD1 identical over 8 bases. This CDR3 spans 15 amino acids. Germline V lookup: CDR1 SGHDN, CDR2 FVKESK. After removal of 5 bases from V and 6 bases from J, the junction contained 8 bases not matched to a gene. DNA of the CDR3: TGTGCCAGCAGCTCACCAGGGGGCCCCGATGAAAAACTGTTTTTT. Encoded protein: CASSSPGGPDEKLFF.

V gene TRBV18 combines with J gene TRBJ2-2; possibly TRBD2 for D (6 bases). CDR3 size: 15 residues. CDR1 and CDR2 from the germline V gene are KGHSH and LQKENI. V lost 2 bases, J lost 5 bases, and 12 bases lay in between. CDR3 loop: CASSPRRESTGELFF. CDR3 DNA: TGTGCCAGCTCACCAAGGAGGGAGTCAACCGGGGAGCTGTTTTTT.

V gene TRBV7-3 combines with J gene TRBJ2-2; 10 bases fit TRBD1. V lost 2 bases, J lost 6 bases, and 9 bases stayed unmatched. The CDR3 totals 17 residues. Germline V gene data show CDR1 as SGHTA and CDR2 as FQGTGA. CDR3 bases: TGTGCCAGCAGCTTACTATCGGGACAGGGGTCCCCCGGGGAGCTGTTTTTT. Encoded protein: CASSLLSGQGSPGELFF. The full variable domain, in which reference TRBV7-3 and TRBJ2-2 provide the parts outside the CDR3, is GAGVSQTPSNKVTEKGKYVELRCDPISGHTALYWYRQSLGQGPEFLIYFQGTGAADDSGLPNDRFFAVRPEGSVSTLKIQRTERGDSAVYLCASSLLSGQGSPGELFFGEGSRLTVL.

This clone was found a few times. The CDR3 DNA reads as TGTGCCAGCAGCTTCCCCCCCCGGACTGGATGGGGTTATCAGCCCCAGCATTTT. Amino acids: CASSFPPRTGWGYQPQHF. The gene calls are TRBV11-3 and TRBJ1-5; D uncertain. Trimming pared 3 bases from V and 5 bases from J, leaving 23 bases between. The CDR3 spans 18 residues. Germline CDR1 and CDR2: SGHNT and YENEEA.

The chain combines TRBV30 with TRBJ1-6, with D unclear. V was shortened by 2 bases and J by 13 bases, with 15 bases between the two germline ends. The CDR3 has 13 amino acids. Looked up from germline, CDR1 is GTSNPN and CDR2 is SVGIG (reference sequence). CDR3 amino acids: CAWSIPGPQPLHF. DNA for the CDR3: TGTGCCTGGAGTATCCCAGGCCCGCAGCCCCTCCACTTT.

The J gene is TRBJ2-5, the V gene TRBV29-1; 16 nucleotides match TRBD2. Germline lookup yields CDR1 SQVTM and CDR2 ANQGSEA. The junction had 12 bases not matched to a gene; V was cut back by 8 bases and J by 3 bases. The CDR3 runs to 17 residues. The CDR3 DNA reads as TGCAGCACCCTATCGAGAGGGACTAGCGGGGGGGAAGAGACCCAGTACTTC. Translating it yields CSTLSRGTSGGEETQYF.

The chain joins TRBV9 to TRBJ2-5; tentatively, D is TRBD1 (5 bases). Trimming left V 0 bases short and J 2 bases short, with 5 bases between. This CDR3 region has 13 residues. Germline V gene sequence: CDR1 SGDLS, CDR2 YYNGEE. CDR3 region: CASSVGQQETQYF. The CDR3 DNA follows: TGTGCCAGCAGCGTAGGACAGCAAGAGACCCAGTACTTC.

Only a few counts were recorded for this clone. The CDR3 DNA sequence: TGTGCCAGCAGCTCTACCGGGACCTACGAGCAGTACTTC. Translation: CASSSTGTYEQYF. V and J are TRBV7-9 and TRBJ2-7; D is perhaps TRBD2 (5 bases). V was pared by 4 bases and J by 2 bases, with 9 bases between. This CDR3 has 13 residues. Germline CDR1 SEHNR, CDR2 FQNEAQ (reference sequence).

There are a few counts of this clone. In nucleotides, the CDR3 is TGTGCCAGCAGCTGGGACAGTTTGAACACTGAAGCTTTCTTT. It is translated as CASSWDSLNTEAFF. The J gene is TRBJ1-1, the V gene TRBV5-6; the match to TRBD1 covers 7 bases. J was trimmed by 0 bases and V by 3 bases; bases with no gene match: 2. The germline CDR1 and CDR2 sequences are SGHDT and YYEEEE. The CDR3 contains 14 residues.

This CDR3 is CASSSSGELFF. The CDR3 nucleotides are TGTGCCAGCAGTTCGTCCGGGGAGCTGTTTTTT. This sequence joins TRBV5-4 and TRBJ2-2; D remains ambiguous. CDR3 length: 11 amino acids. Trimming pared 5 bases from V and 6 bases from J, leaving 5 bases between. In germline, CDR1 is SGHNT, CDR2 YYREEE (reference sequence). Full variable domain (rest looked up from reference TRBV5-4 and TRBJ2-2): ETGVTQSPTHLIKTRGQQVTLRCSSQSGHNTVSWYQQALGQGPQFIFQYYREEENGRGNFPPRFSGLQFPNYSSELNVNALELDDSALYLCASSSSGELFFGEGSRLTVL.

The V and J genes are TRBV7-3 and TRBJ2-3, with TRBD2 matching over 10 bases. Germline values: CDR1 SGHTA, CDR2 FQGTGA. Trimming removed 5 bases from V and 2 bases from J; junction bases left unmatched: 13. This CDR3 region has 18 residues. The CDR3 sequence: CASSLWRLAGSVTDTQYF. The CDR3 DNA reads TGTGCCAGCAGCCTATGGCGACTAGCGGGCTCTGTCACAGATACGCAGTATTTT.

The J gene is TRBJ2-3, the V gene TRBV18; 8 bases align to TRBD2. The CDR3 covers 15 residues. Germline V gene lookup returns CDR1 KGHSH and CDR2 LQKENI. V was pared by 8 bases and J by 5 bases, with 12 bases of the junction left unmatched. The CDR3, as DNA: TGTGCCAGCGCGGACGGGCAGGCGGGAGGAGATACGCAGTATTTT. Amino acid sequence: CASADGQAGGDTQYF.